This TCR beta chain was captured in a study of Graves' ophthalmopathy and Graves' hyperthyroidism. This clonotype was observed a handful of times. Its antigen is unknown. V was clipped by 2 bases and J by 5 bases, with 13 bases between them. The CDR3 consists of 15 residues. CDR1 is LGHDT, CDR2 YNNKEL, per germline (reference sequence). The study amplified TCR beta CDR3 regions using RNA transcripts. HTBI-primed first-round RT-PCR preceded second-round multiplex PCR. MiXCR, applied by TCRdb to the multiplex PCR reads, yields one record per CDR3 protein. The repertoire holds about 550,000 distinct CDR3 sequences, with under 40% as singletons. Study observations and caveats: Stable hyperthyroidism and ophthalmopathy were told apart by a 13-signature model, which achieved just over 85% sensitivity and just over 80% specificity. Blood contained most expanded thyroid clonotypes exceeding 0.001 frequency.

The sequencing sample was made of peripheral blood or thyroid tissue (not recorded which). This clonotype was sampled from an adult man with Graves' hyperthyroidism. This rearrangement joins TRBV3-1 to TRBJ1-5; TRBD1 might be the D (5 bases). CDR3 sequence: CASSQRTGGDQPQHF. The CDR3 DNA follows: TGTGCCAGCAGCCAACGAACGGGGGGGGATCAGCCCCAGCATTTT.